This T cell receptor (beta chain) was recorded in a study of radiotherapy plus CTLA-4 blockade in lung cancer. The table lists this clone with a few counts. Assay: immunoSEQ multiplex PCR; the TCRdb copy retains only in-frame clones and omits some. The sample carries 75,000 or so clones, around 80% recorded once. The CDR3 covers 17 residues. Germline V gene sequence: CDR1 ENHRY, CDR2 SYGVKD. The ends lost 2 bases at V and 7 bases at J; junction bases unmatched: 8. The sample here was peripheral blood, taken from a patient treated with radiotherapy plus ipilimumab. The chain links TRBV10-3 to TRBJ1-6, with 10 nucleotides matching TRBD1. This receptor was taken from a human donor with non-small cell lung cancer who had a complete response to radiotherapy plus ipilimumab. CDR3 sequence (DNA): TGTGCCATCAGTGAGGGACAGGGGGTCTCTCGAAATTCACCCCTCCACTTT. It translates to CAISEGQGVSRNSPLHF.